Listed here are 29 T cell receptor beta chains from one sample, sequenced in a study of regulatory T cells in long-lasting Graves disease listed by TCRdb under 2021. The library was produced with multiplex PCR. Sequenced on an Illumina HiSeq 4000. To build TCR beta libraries, CDR3 regions were amplified by Arm-PCR using iRepertoire HTBI primers. TCRdb reprocessing: public reads trimmed at Q25 with fastp, clones called with MiXCR, in-frame beta chains kept. Every CDR3 protein is listed once, alongside the most common genes and DNA of its rows. This sample has hundreds of thousands of distinct CDR3 sequences in its table, and over 15% of those were observed once. The top ten hold about 27% of the sample. Reading the label with the study, this specimen's time point is: newly diagnosed GD, antithyroid drugs for less than 3 months. RNA was extracted from PBMCs in TRIzol for both TCR sequencing and RNA sequencing.

These same records also appear under a second study, on T cells in Graves' hyperthyroidism and ophthalmopathy.

The input for sequencing was peripheral blood mononuclear cells (PBMCs), taken at new diagnosis, from a patient treated with antithyroid drugs. Receptors were obtained from a man in his forties with Graves disease. Donor details come from another sample of the same person, matched by shared clones.

The chain links TRBV19 to TRBJ2-3; no firm D call. V lost 7 bases to trimming and J lost 0 bases, with 11 bases between them. Germline V lookup: CDR1 LNHDA, CDR2 SQIVND (reference sequence). This CDR3 contains 14 residues. The CDR3 here is CASMDPTSTDTQYF. The CDR3 DNA sequence: TGTGCCAGTATGGACCCGACGAGCACAGATACGCAGTATTTT. The whole variable domain, filled in from reference TRBV19 and TRBJ2-3, reads DGGITQSPKYLFRKEGQNVTLSCEQNLNHDAMYWYRQDPGQGLRLIYYSQIVNDFQKGDIAEGYSVSREKKESFPLTVTSAQKNPTAFYLCASMDPTSTDTQYFGPGTRLTVL.

This sequence joins TRBV12-3 or TRBV12-4 and TRBJ1-5, with TRBD1 identical over 7 bases. The V and J ends lost 2 bases and 1 base, in that order; junction bases with no gene match: 5. CDR3 size: 16 residues. DNA for the CDR3: TGTGCCAGCAGTTTACATTCAGGGGGAAGCAATCAGCCCCAGCATTTT. Translating it yields CASSLHSGGSNQPQHF.

This clonotype was seen at least ten times. This sequence joins TRBV28 and TRBJ1-5; D is possibly TRBD1 (6 bases). The CDR3 has 16 residues. Germline CDR1 MDHEN, CDR2 SYDVKM. The V and J ends lost 7 bases and 1 base respectively, with 17 bases between them. The CDR3 here is CASITLLRGSNQPQHF. Here the CDR3 DNA reads TGTGCCAGCATAACGTTACTCAGGGGAAGCAATCAGCCCCAGCATTTT.

The V and J genes are TRBV11-1 and TRBJ2-7; TRBD1 agrees at 10 bases. The CDR3 runs 16 residues. The V and J ends lost 6 bases and 5 bases, in that order; junction bases with no gene match: 13. CDR1 is SGHAT and CDR2 is FQDESV in the germline V gene (reference sequence). The CDR3 DNA reads as TGTGCCAGCAGTCAATCCTCCGGGACAGGGGCCAACGAGCAGTACTTC. Protein product: CASSQSSGTGANEQYF.

This clonotype was counted at least ten times. This sequence joins TRBV20-1 and TRBJ2-5; TRBD2 agrees at 9 bases. The CDR3 is 14 residues long. V lost 3 bases to trimming and J lost 5 bases; unmatched junction nucleotides: 7. In germline, CDR1 is DFQATT, CDR2 SNEGSKA (reference sequence). The CDR3 nucleotides are TGCAGTGCTAGCCAGCGGGGGGTTGGGGAGACCCAGTACTTC. It encodes CSASQRGVGETQYF.

The CDR3 protein is CASSFSPRTHGYTF. The CDR3 bases are TGTGCCAGCAGTTTTTCCCCTCGAACCCATGGCTACACCTTC. The rearrangement uses TRBV6-2 or TRBV6-3 and TRBJ1-2, with no clear D. The CDR3 is 14 residues long. Germline values: CDR1 MNHEY, CDR2 SVGEGT. V lost 4 bases and J lost 6, with 15 bases in between.

This clonotype has ten or more counts. The rearrangement uses TRBV30 and TRBJ1-2; tentative D call: TRBD1 (6 bases). Trimming pared 1 base from V and 8 bases from J, leaving 14 bases between. The length of the CDR3 is 13 residues. Germline values: CDR1 GTSNPN, CDR2 SVGIG (reference sequence). The CDR3 protein is CAWSAGRGGGYTF. CDR3 sequence (DNA): TGTGCCTGGAGTGCCGGCAGGGGAGGAGGCTACACCTTC.

The V gene is TRBV7-9, the J gene TRBJ2-3, with 8 bases lining up with TRBD2. The CDR3 totals 17 residues. The V gene's germline CDR1 is SEHNR and CDR2 FQNEAQ (reference sequence). V gave up 0 bases and J gave up 7 bases; unmatched junction bases: 12. The CDR3 nucleotides read TGTGCCAGCAGCTTAGCAGCGGGACTAGAAAAACAGTATACGCAGTATTTT. It yields the protein CASSLAAGLEKQYTQYF.

This clonotype was detected a few times. The chain uses TRBV28 and TRBJ2-7; a possible D gene is TRBD1 (6 bases). With 6 bases removed from V and 2 bases from J, the gap between germline ends came to 17 bases. Germline V gene lookup returns CDR1 MDHEN and CDR2 SYDVKM. This CDR3 comprises 15 residues. The CDR3 sequence: CASSYPGQPPYEQYF. The CDR3 bases are TGTGCCAGCAGCTACCCGGGACAACCGCCCTACGAGCAGTACTTC.

This clonotype was seen many times. The chain links TRBV29-1 to TRBJ2-3; 8 bases line up with TRBD1. The CDR3 length is 13 residues. Germline V gene lookup returns CDR1 SQVTM and CDR2 ANQGSEA. The V segment lost 4 bases and the J segment 1 base; nucleotides outside the gene matches: 1. The CDR3 DNA reads TGCAGCGTTGCACAGGGGGGCACAGATACGCAGTATTTT. Translated: CSVAQGGTDTQYF.

The CDR3 sequence: CASSPRSGYNYGYTF. CDR3 bases: TGCGCCAGCAGCCCCCGTTCGGGGTATAACTATGGCTACACCTTC. V usage is TRBV4-1 and J usage is TRBJ1-2, with no clear D. The germline gives CDR1 MGHRA, CDR2 YSYEKL. V dropped 4 bases and J dropped 1 base, with 13 bases sitting between them. CDR3 length: 15 amino acids.

The V and J genes are TRBV6-5 and TRBJ2-2; no definite D call. The CDR3 has 13 residues. CDR1 and CDR2 from the germline V gene are MNHEY and SVGAGI. V lost 4 bases and J 4 bases, leaving 7 bases between the germline ends. This CDR3 reads CASSCTITGELFF. CDR3 DNA sequence: TGTGCCAGCAGTTGTACTATCACCGGGGAGCTGTTTTTT.

This clonotype came up many times. The chain uses TRBV7-9 and TRBJ2-3; D is ambiguous. The CDR3 loop spans 15 amino acids. Germline lookup yields CDR1 SEHNR and CDR2 FQNEAQ (reference sequence). V lost 1 base, J lost 0 bases, and 8 bases lay in between. The CDR3 spells CASSLVLGSTDTQYF. DNA of the CDR3: TGTGCCAGCAGCTTAGTTCTGGGGAGCACAGATACGCAGTATTTT.

A word on this clonotype: A far larger clone is just one base off, so this is likely a read error. V usage is TRBV7-8 and J usage is TRBJ2-7, with 8 bases fitting TRBD1. CDR3 length: 15 residues. Germline trimming cut 6 bases from V and 4 bases from J; bases unmatched to any gene: 11. CDR1 is SGHVS, CDR2 FQNEAQ, per germline. This chain's CDR3 is CASSGDPTGVYEQYF. The CDR3, as DNA: TGTGCCAGCAGTGGAGACCCGACAGGGGTTTACGAGCAGTACTTC.

In its sample, this clonotype was seen many times. The chain has TRBV20-1 and TRBJ2-3, with D tentatively TRBD1 (6 bases). There are 13 residues in the CDR3. Germline values: CDR1 DFQATT, CDR2 SNEGSKA (reference sequence). V lost 2 bases and J lost 3, with 9 bases in between. CDR3 protein: CSARKQGTDTQYF. The CDR3, as DNA: TGCAGTGCTAGAAAACAGGGAACAGATACGCAGTATTTT.

At least ten counts were recorded for this clonotype. In nucleotides, the CDR3 is TGTGCCAGCAGTTACTCGATTTACAGGGGAGCACGCGTCTACGAGCAGTACTTC. Translating gives CASSYSIYRGARVYEQYF. V usage is TRBV6-5 and J usage is TRBJ2-7; 7 bases match TRBD1. Germline values: CDR1 MNHEY, CDR2 SVGAGI. This CDR3 comprises 18 residues. J was trimmed by 3 bases and V by 0 bases; bases with no gene match: 14.

This clonotype showed up just a few times. The V gene is TRBV20-1, the J gene TRBJ2-7; TRBD2 is a possible D gene (6 bases). Germline CDR1 reads DFQATT; CDR2 reads SNEGSKA (reference sequence). CDR3 length: 13 amino acids. Between the trimmed V and J ends, which lost 5 bases and 2 bases, there was a span of 13 bases. CDR3 nucleotide sequence: TGCAGTGCTCGATGGGGAGGTCCCTACGAGCAGTACTTC. Translated: CSARWGGPYEQYF.

This clonotype was observed many times. The chain joins TRBV2 to TRBJ2-1; TRBD2 might be the D (7 bases). The length of the CDR3 is 13 residues. CDR1 is SNHLY, CDR2 FYNNEI, per germline. V was clipped by 6 bases and J by 9 bases, with 15 bases between them. The CDR3 nucleotides are TGTGCCAGCAGATCCAGAGGGGGGGGTGAGCAGTTCTTC. Translated: CASRSRGGGEQFF.

This clonotype was recorded many times. V usage is TRBV11-2 and J usage is TRBJ2-1, with D uncertain. Germline V gene data show CDR1 as SGHAT and CDR2 as FQNNGV. The CDR3 is 12 amino acids. Trimming removed 4 bases from V and 10 bases from J, with 11 bases in between. Written as DNA, the CDR3 is TGTGCCAGCAGCTACCAGGTGGACGAGCAGTTCTTC. Translating gives CASSYQVDEQFF.

This clonotype was counted between two and nine times. This chain joins TRBV5-1 and TRBJ1-6; 7 bases line up with TRBD1. V lost 2 bases and J lost 0; bases outside the gene matches: 8. This CDR3 is 18 amino acids long. CDR1 is SGHRS, CDR2 YFSETQ, per germline. CDR3 nucleotides: TGCGCCAGCAGCTTTGGGACAGCCCAAAGCTCCTATAATTCACCCCTCCACTTT. This codes for CASSFGTAQSSYNSPLHF.

The rearrangement links TRBV9 to TRBJ1-1; D ambiguous. This CDR3 is built from 16 residues. Trimming cost V 5 bases and J 0 bases, with 17 bases left between them. Germline lookup yields CDR1 SGDLS and CDR2 YYNGEE. Here the CDR3 reads CASRQNAWSVNTEAFF. In DNA form, the CDR3 reads TGTGCCAGCAGACAGAACGCCTGGAGTGTGAACACTGAAGCTTTCTTT.

This clonotype was recorded many times. V and J are TRBV6-2 or TRBV6-3 and TRBJ2-7; tentative D call: TRBD1 (5 bases). Germline CDR1 is MNHEY and CDR2 is SVGEGT. This CDR3 region has 14 residues. The ends were cut back, 6 bases at V and 7 bases at J, with 19 bases in the middle. The CDR3 protein is CASSDSRRSREQYF. The CDR3 DNA sequence: TGTGCCAGCAGCGACAGCAGGCGATCTAGGGAGCAGTACTTC.

This clonotype came up a few times. The chain recombines TRBV4-2 with TRBJ2-5; 11 positions agree with TRBD1. V shed 1 base, J shed 5 bases, and the junction held 3 bases outside the gene matches. The germline gives CDR1 LGHNA, CDR2 YNFKEQ. The CDR3 runs to 15 residues. The DNA for the CDR3 is TGTGCCAGCAGCCAAGGGACAGGGGGCGCCGAGACCCAGTACTTC. Its protein is CASSQGTGGAETQYF.

This clonotype was recorded at least ten times. The chain is built from TRBV2 and TRBJ1-5; 9 nucleotides agree with TRBD1. This CDR3 has 15 amino acids. The V gene's germline CDR1 is SNHLY and CDR2 FYNNEI. Trimming took 4 bases from V and 7 from J; bases not matched to a gene: 8. The CDR3 region is CASSAEGQGAQPQHF. The CDR3 DNA sequence: TGTGCCAGCAGTGCTGAGGGACAGGGAGCCCAGCCCCAGCATTTT.

V usage is TRBV30 and J usage is TRBJ2-6; D uncertain. Trimming took off 4 bases at V and 4 bases at J, with 14 bases between the two ends. CDR1 and CDR2 from the germline V gene are GTSNPN and SVGIG (reference sequence). This CDR3 comprises 15 residues. The DNA of the CDR3 is TGTGCCTGGACCTCATACTCGACCGGGGCCAACGTCCTGACTTTC. Amino acid sequence: CAWTSYSTGANVLTF.

The V and J genes are TRBV6-1 and TRBJ2-5; possibly TRBD2 for D (6 bases). CDR1 and CDR2 from the germline V gene are MNHNS and SASEGT. This CDR3 spans 13 amino acids. The ends were cut back, 6 bases at V and 7 bases at J, with 15 bases in the middle. CDR3 sequence: CASSSWEVRTQYF. DNA for the CDR3: TGTGCCAGCAGCTCCTGGGAGGTGAGGACCCAGTACTTC.

This clonotype was observed a few times. This chain joins TRBV9 and TRBJ2-3, with 7 positions matching TRBD2. The CDR3 consists of 14 residues. V trimming: 2 bases; J trimming: 6 bases; junction bases outside the gene matches: 6. CDR1 is SGDLS and CDR2 is YYNGEE in the germline V gene. CDR3 sequence (DNA): TGTGCCAGCAGCGTCTCGACTAGCTCTGATACGCAGTATTTT. Encoded protein: CASSVSTSSDTQYF.

In this sample, this clonotype turned up many times. The chain joins TRBV10-3 to TRBJ1-5, with D tentatively TRBD1 (6 bases). Germline V gene sequence: CDR1 ENHRY, CDR2 SYGVKD. This CDR3 is 13 amino acids long. With 7 bases removed from V and 3 bases from J, the gap between germline ends came to 10 bases. The CDR3 DNA sequence: TGTGCCATCACCGGACAGCTCAATCAGCCCCAGCATTTT. Its protein product is CAITGQLNQPQHF.

This clonotype has more than one count but fewer than ten. The gene calls are TRBV28 and TRBJ1-5, with D unclear. Trimming left V 10 bases short and J 0 bases short, with 13 bases between. CDR1 is MDHEN, CDR2 SYDVKM, per germline. CDR3 length: 14 residues. The CDR3 is CAILPAYSNQPQHF. CDR3 sequence (DNA): TGTGCCATACTACCAGCTTATAGCAATCAGCCCCAGCATTTT.